Listed below are T cell receptor beta chains from one sample, sequenced in a study of blood T cell repertoires in COVID-19. Some clones are missing from TCRdb's copy, which holds only in-frame ones; the method was immunoSEQ multiplex PCR. The sample includes some 510,000 clones, approximately 87% of them seen just once. Material for sequencing was PBMCs or T cells enriched from blood (not recorded which). All receptors come from a woman between 35 and 50 years old who had recovered from COVID-19. CDR3s leave out the opening cysteine and the closing phenylalanine or tryptophan. Fields, in order: V gene, J gene, CDR3 protein.

V: TRBV5-1; J: TRBJ1-2; CDR3: ASSLVPGRVDYGYT
V: TRBV13; J: TRBJ2-3; CDR3: ASSPGILSTDTQY
V: TRBV10-3; J: TRBJ2-7; CDR3: AISVGREGLLYEQY
V: TRBV6-2/TRBV6-3; J: TRBJ2-7; CDR3: ASSARVGPSYEQY
V: TRBV10-1; J: TRBJ1-1; CDR3: ASSVARNTEAF
V: TRBV4-2; J: TRBJ2-2; CDR3: ASKTGLAESTGELF
V: TRBV2; J: TRBJ2-7; CDR3: ASARGGTTYEQY
V: TRBV3-1/TRBV3-2; J: TRBJ1-1; CDR3: ASSQEAGLVAEAF
V: TRBV30; J: TRBJ2-2; CDR3: AWIPLGGANTGELF
V: TRBV6-2/TRBV6-3; J: TRBJ2-7; CDR3: ASSYSMSSGSAYEQY
V: TRBV5-4; J: TRBJ1-4; CDR3: ASSPDRAVNEKLF
V: TRBV29-1; J: TRBJ2-2; CDR3: SAGGTGLTGELF
V: TRBV5-1; J: TRBJ1-2; CDR3: ASSLEGSGGT
V: TRBV10-2; J: TRBJ1-1; CDR3: ASSHDQGNTEAF
V: TRBV7-2; J: TRBJ2-1; CDR3: ASSLLLAHNEQF
V: TRBV10-1; J: TRBJ1-1; CDR3: ASRAGQGPNTEAF
V: TRBV7-2; J: TRBJ2-1; CDR3: ASSHSRESSYNEQF
V: TRBV15; J: TRBJ1-2; CDR3: ATSTLGDSYGYT
V: TRBV18; J: TRBJ2-7; CDR3: ASSPNQAGGASYEQY
V: TRBV4-2; J: TRBJ2-7; CDR3: ASSQDQIFSYEQY
V: TRBV27; J: TRBJ2-1; CDR3: ASSFGTVLNEQF
V: TRBV19; J: TRBJ2-3; CDR3: ASKGGSGTDTQY
V: TRBV5-1; J: TRBJ1-4; CDR3: ASRGTGTGHEKLF
V: TRBV6-5; J: TRBJ2-3; CDR3: ASSYGASGRKDTQY
V: TRBV6-2/TRBV6-3; J: TRBJ2-7; CDR3: ASSQGSEQY
V: TRBV18; J: TRBJ2-4; CDR3: ASSPFTGQGGKNIQY
V: TRBV28; J: TRBJ1-5; CDR3: ASSSQGYSNQPQH